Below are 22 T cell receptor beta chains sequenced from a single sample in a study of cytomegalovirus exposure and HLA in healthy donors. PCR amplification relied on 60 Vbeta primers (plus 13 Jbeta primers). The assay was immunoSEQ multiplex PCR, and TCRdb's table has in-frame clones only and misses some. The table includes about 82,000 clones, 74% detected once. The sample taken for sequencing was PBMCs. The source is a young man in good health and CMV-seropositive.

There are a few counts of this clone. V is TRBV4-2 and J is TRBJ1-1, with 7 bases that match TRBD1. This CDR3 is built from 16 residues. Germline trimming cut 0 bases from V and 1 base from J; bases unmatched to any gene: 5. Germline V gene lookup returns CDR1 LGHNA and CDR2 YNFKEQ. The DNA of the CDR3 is TGTGCCAGCAGCCAAGAGCAGAACAGGGGGAACACTGAAGCTTTCTTT. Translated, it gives CASSQEQNRGNTEAFF.

The CDR3 loop is CSVEEDRESYEQYF. For the CDR3, the DNA is TGCAGCGTTGAAGAGGACAGGGAGTCCTACGAGCAGTACTTC. J is TRBJ2-7 and V is TRBV29-1; 8 positions agree with TRBD1. Germline-derived CDR1 and CDR2 are SQVTM and ANQGSEA. V shed 0 bases and J 1 base; nucleotides not matched to a gene: 2. The CDR3 runs 14 residues.

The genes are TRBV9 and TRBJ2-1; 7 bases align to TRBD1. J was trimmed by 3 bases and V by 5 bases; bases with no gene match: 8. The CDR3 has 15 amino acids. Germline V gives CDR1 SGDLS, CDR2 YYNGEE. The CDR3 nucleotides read TGTGCCAGCAGTCTAGGGCAGGGGGTCTACAATGAGCAGTTCTTC. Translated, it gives CASSLGQGVYNEQFF.

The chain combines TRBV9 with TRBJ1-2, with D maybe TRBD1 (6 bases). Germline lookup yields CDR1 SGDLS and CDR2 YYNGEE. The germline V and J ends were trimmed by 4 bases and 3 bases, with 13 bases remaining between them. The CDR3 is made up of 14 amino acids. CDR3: CASSLHREDYGYTF. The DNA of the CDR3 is TGTGCCAGCAGCTTGCACAGGGAAGACTATGGCTACACCTTC.

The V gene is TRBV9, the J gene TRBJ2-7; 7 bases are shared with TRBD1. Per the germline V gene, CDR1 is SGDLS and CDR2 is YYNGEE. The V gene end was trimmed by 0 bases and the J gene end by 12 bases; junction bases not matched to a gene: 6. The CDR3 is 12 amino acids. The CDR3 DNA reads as TGTGCCAGCAGCGTAGGGGGACAGCCCTTGTACTTC. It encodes CASSVGGQPLYF.

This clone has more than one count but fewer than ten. CDR3 loop: CATSRELAGSTDTQYF. The CDR3 region has the DNA TGTGCCACCAGCAGAGAACTAGCGGGGAGCACAGATACGCAGTATTTT. The V call is TRBV15, the J call TRBJ2-3; 10 positions agree with TRBD2. The length of the CDR3 is 16 residues. The germline V gene has CDR1 LNHNV and CDR2 YYDKDF (reference sequence). The junction had 0 bases not matched to a gene; V was cut back by 0 bases and J by 0 bases.

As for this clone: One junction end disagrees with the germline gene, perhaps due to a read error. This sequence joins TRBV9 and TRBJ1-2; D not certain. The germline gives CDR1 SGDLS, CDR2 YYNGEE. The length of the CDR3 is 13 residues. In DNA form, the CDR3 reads TGTGCCAGCAGCAGGCAGAGAGACTATGGCTACCCCTTC. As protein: CASSRQRDYGYPF.

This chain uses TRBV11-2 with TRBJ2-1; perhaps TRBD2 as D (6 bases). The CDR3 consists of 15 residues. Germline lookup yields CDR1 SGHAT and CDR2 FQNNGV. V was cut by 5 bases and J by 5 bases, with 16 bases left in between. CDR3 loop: CASSGETGVNNEQFF. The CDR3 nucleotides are TGTGCCAGCAGCGGTGAGACGGGAGTGAACAATGAGCAGTTCTTC.

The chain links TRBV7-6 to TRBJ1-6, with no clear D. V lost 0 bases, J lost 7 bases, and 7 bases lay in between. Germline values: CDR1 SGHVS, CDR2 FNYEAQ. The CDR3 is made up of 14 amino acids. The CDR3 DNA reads TGTGCCAGCAGCTTAGCCCTAAAGAATTCACCCCTCCACTTT. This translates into CASSLALKNSPLHF.

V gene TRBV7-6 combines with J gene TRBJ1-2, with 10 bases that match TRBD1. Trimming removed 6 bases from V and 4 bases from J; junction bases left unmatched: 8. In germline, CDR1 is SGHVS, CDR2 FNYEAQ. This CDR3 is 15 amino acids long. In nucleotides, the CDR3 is TGTGCCAGCAGTTTACGACAGGGGGCTGGCTATGGCTACACCTTC. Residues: CASSLRQGAGYGYTF.

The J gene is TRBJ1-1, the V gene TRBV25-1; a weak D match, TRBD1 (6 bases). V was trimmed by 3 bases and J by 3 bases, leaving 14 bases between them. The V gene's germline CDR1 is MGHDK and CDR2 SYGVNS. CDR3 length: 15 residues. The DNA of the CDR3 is TGTGCCAGCAGTGATTCGGGGGGGCTACACACTGAAGCTTTCTTT. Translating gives CASSDSGGLHTEAFF. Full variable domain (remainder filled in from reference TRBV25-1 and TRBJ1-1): EADIYQTPRYLVIGTGKKITLECSQTMGHDKMYWYQQDPGMELHLIHYSYGVNSTEKGDLSSESTVSRIRTEHFPLTLESARPSHTSQYLCASSDSGGLHTEAFFGQGTRLTVV.

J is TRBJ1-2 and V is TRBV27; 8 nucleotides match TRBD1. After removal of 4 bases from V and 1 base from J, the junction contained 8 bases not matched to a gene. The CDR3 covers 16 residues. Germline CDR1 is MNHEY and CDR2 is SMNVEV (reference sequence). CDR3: CASSSGQARVNYGYTF. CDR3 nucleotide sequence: TGTGCCAGCAGTTCGGGACAGGCAAGAGTTAACTATGGCTACACCTTC.

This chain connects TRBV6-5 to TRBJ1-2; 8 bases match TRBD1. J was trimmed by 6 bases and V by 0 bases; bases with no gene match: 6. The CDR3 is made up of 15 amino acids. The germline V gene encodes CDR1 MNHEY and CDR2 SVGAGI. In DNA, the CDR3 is TGTGCCAGCAGTTACTCTTCGGACAGGGAAAATGGCTACACCTTC. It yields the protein CASSYSSDRENGYTF.

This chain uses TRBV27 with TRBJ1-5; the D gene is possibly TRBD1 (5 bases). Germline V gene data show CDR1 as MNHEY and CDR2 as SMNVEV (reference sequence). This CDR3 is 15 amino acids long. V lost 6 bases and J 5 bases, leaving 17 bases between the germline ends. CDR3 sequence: CASSRLFGGDQPQHF. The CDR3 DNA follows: TGTGCCAGCAGCCGTTTGTTTGGGGGGGATCAGCCCCAGCATTTT.

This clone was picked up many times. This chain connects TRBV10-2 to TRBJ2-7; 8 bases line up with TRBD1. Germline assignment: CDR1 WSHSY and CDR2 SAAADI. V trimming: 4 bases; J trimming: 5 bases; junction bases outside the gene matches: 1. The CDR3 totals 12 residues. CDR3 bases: TGCGCCAGCAGTGGACAGGGGAACGAGCAGTACTTC. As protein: CASSGQGNEQYF.

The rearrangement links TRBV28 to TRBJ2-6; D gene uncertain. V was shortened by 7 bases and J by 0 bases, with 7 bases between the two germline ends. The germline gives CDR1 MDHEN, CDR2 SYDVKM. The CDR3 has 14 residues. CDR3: CASTESSGANVLTF. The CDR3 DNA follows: TGTGCCAGCACGGAGAGCTCTGGGGCCAACGTCCTGACTTTC.

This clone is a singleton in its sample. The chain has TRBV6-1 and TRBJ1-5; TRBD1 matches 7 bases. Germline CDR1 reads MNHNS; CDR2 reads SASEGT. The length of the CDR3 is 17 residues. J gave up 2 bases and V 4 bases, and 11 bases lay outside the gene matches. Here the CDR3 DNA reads TGTGCCAGCAGTGTTTCACTGCGACAGGGCGGCAATCAGCCCCAGCATTTT. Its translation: CASSVSLRQGGNQPQHF.

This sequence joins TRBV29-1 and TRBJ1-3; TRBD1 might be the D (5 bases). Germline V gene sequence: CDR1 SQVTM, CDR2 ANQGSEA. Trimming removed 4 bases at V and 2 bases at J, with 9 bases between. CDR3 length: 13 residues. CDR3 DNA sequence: TGCAGCGTTGTAAGGGGCCCTGGAAACACCATATATTTT. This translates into CSVVRGPGNTIYF.

CDR3 DNA: TGTGCCAGCAGCTTAGGGACAGGGCGAGAGACCCAGTACTTC. Translation: CASSLGTGRETQYF. The chain is built from TRBV7-3 and TRBJ2-5; 9 positions agree with TRBD1. The CDR3 covers 14 residues. Germline-derived CDR1 and CDR2 are SGHTA and FQGTGA. The J segment lost 4 bases and the V segment lost 2 bases, leaving 2 bases of the junction unmatched.

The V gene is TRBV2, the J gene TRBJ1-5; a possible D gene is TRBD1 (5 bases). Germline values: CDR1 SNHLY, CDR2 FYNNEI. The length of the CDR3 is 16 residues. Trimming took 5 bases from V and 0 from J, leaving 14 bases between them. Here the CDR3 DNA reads TGTGCCAGCAGTCGGCCGGGGGACGATAGCAATCAGCCCCAGCATTTT. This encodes CASSRPGDDSNQPQHF.

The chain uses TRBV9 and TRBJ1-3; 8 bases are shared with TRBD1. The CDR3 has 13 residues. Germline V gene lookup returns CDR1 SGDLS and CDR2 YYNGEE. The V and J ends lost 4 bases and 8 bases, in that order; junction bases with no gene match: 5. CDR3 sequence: CASSFPQGDTIYF. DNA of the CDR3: TGTGCCAGCAGCTTCCCACAGGGGGACACCATATATTTT.

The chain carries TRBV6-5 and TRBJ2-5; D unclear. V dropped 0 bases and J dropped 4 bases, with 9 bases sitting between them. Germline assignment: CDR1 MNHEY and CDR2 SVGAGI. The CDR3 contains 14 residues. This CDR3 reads CASSYSRRAETQYF. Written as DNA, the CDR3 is TGTGCCAGCAGTTACTCTAGGAGAGCAGAGACCCAGTACTTC.